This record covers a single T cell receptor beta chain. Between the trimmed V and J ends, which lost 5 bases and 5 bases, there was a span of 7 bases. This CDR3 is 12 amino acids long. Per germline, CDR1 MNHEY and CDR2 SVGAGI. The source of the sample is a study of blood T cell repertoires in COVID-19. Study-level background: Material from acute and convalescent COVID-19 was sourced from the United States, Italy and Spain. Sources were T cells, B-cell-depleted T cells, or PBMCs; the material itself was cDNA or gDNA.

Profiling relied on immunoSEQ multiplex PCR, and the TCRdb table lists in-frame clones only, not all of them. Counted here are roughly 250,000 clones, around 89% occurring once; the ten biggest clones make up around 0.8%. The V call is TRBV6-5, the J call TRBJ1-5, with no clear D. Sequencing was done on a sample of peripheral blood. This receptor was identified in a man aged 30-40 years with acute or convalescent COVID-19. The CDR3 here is CASSPQDQPQHF. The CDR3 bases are TGTGCCAGCAGTCCTCAGGATCAGCCCCAGCATTTT.